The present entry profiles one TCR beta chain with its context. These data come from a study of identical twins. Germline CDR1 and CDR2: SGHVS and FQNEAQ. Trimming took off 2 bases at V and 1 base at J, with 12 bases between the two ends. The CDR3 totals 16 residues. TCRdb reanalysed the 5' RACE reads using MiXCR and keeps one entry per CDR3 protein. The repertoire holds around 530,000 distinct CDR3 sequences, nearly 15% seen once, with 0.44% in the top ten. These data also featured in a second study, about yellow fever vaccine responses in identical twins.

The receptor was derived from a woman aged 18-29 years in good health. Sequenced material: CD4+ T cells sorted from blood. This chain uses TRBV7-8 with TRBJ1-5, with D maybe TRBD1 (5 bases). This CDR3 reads CASSLRPGQSNQPQHF. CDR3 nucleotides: TGTGCCAGCAGCTTAAGGCCAGGGCAGAGCAATCAGCCCCAGCATTTT.